This T cell receptor beta chain appears in the sequencing data of a study of identical twins. Whole-study results and caveats: Invariant MAIT and iNKT cells could partly confound zero-insertion analyses. Its conclusions, products of cross-sectional statistical analysis, did not come from following the same donors. While abundant cord blood beta clonotypes carried fewer insertions, memory repertoires showed no such pattern.

Trimming removed 6 bases from V and 4 bases from J, with 13 bases in between. Germline V gene lookup returns CDR1 SGHTA and CDR2 FQGNSA. The CDR3 spans 14 residues. Addition of a universal primer site occurred through template switching, and cDNA carried unique molecular identifiers. One entry per CDR3 protein results from TCRdb running MiXCR on the 5' RACE reads. The sample lists 420,000 or so distinct CDR3 sequences, approximately 17% occurring once. This clonotype was found many times. The antigen remains undetermined. V is TRBV7-2 and J is TRBJ2-1; D is uncertain. The source of this sequence is a man aged 45-65 years in good health. The specimen was naive T cells sorted from blood. The CDR3 spells CASSPGGTYNEQFF. Here the CDR3 DNA reads TGTGCCAGCAGTCCGGGCGGTACATACAATGAGCAGTTCTTC.